These 32 T cell receptor beta chains share one sample of origin, sequenced in a study of OX40 agonist ivuxolimab in advanced cancers. Produced via immunoSEQ multiplex PCR; TCRdb's table is partial and in-frame only. This sample yields some 70,000 clones, of which over 80% are seen a single time; about 2.5% belongs to the top ten. Sequencing was performed on CD4+ or CD8+ T cells sorted from blood, taken in a trial of the OX40 agonist ivuxolimab. These receptor sequences come from an adult with an advanced solid tumor such as melanoma, head and neck, liver or kidney cancer.

The gene calls are TRBV5-6 and TRBJ2-3; D may be TRBD2 (6 bases). Germline assignment: CDR1 SGHDT and CDR2 YYEEEE. The V gene lost 0 bases and the J gene lost 8 bases, with 16 bases spanning the gap. The CDR3 runs 15 residues. The CDR3 nucleotides are TGTGCCAGCAGCTTGGAGGCAGGGATGCGGGGTACGCAGTATTTT. This codes for CASSLEAGMRGTQYF.

This chain links TRBV28 with TRBJ2-7; 14 bases agree with TRBD2. There are 16 residues in the CDR3. Germline V gene lookup returns CDR1 MDHEN and CDR2 SYDVKM. Losses at the gene ends were 5 bases for V and 8 bases for J; bases not matched to a gene: 11. CDR3 sequence (DNA): TGTGCCAGCAGTGACGCTGCCGGGACTAGCGGGAGAAAGCAGTACTTC. Translated, it gives CASSDAAGTSGRKQYF.

The chain combines TRBV7-2 with TRBJ2-2; D call uncertain. The CDR3 has 14 amino acids. Deletions cut 3 bases from V and 3 bases from J, with 8 bases between. Germline loops: CDR1 SGHTA, CDR2 FQGNSA. CDR3 residues: CASSFSKDTGELFF. The CDR3 nucleotides read TGTGCCAGCAGCTTTTCGAAAGACACCGGGGAGCTGTTTTTT.

Only one count was recorded for this clone. This chain links TRBV6-6 with TRBJ1-4, with D unresolved. The CDR3 is made up of 15 amino acids. V was shortened by 2 bases and J by 4 bases, with 11 bases between the two germline ends. The V gene's germline CDR1 is MNHNY and CDR2 SVGAGI (reference sequence). CDR3 region: CASSYMGSGNEKLFF. The CDR3 DNA is TGTGCCAGCAGTTACATGGGAAGTGGTAATGAAAAACTGTTTTTT.

This clone was seen only a few times. The chain carries TRBV7-9 and TRBJ1-2; no clear D gene. The V gene lost 1 base and the J gene lost 2 bases, with 5 bases spanning the gap. Germline V lookup: CDR1 SEHNR, CDR2 FQNEAQ (reference sequence). The CDR3 extends over 13 amino acids. The CDR3 nucleotides read TGTGCCAGCAGCTTAGGGCAGAACTATGGCTACACCTTC. It yields the protein CASSLGQNYGYTF. Looking up the rest from reference TRBV7-9 and TRBJ1-2 gives the full variable domain: DTGVSQNPRHKITKRGQNVTFRCDPISEHNRLYWYRQTLGQGPEFLTYFQNEAQLEKSRLLSDRFSAERPKGSFSTLEIQRTEQGDSAMYLCASSLGQNYGYTFGSGTRLTVV.

This chain uses TRBV5-1 with TRBJ1-5, with 7 positions matching TRBD1. Per the germline V gene, CDR1 is SGHRS and CDR2 is YFSETQ. V was clipped by 3 bases and J by 5 bases; unmatched bases: 5. The CDR3 is 14 residues long. This CDR3 is CASSSGQSDQPQHF. In DNA form, the CDR3 reads TGCGCCAGCAGCTCGGGACAGAGTGATCAGCCCCAGCATTTT.

This clone was found once. The V and J genes are TRBV6-4 and TRBJ1-1; 7 bases are a match to TRBD1. Germline V lookup: CDR1 MRHNA, CDR2 SNTAGT. V shed 9 bases and J 6 bases; nucleotides not matched to a gene: 4. The CDR3 extends over 11 amino acids. The CDR3 sequence: CARDRVPEAFF. The CDR3 nucleotides read TGTGCCAGAGACAGGGTCCCTGAAGCTTTCTTT.

This chain uses TRBV5-1 with TRBJ1-1; possible D gene TRBD1, 6 bases. Trimming took off 1 base at V and 1 base at J, with 11 bases between the two ends. CDR1 is SGHRS and CDR2 is YFSETQ in the germline V gene. The length of the CDR3 is 15 residues. DNA for the CDR3: TGCGCCAGCAGCTTGACAGGGTTCGGGAACACTGAAGCTTTCTTT. Translating it yields CASSLTGFGNTEAFF.

The rearrangement links TRBV18 to TRBJ2-1, with 9 bases identical to TRBD2. This CDR3 region has 19 residues. Germline CDR1 KGHSH, CDR2 LQKENI. V shed 4 bases, J shed 4 bases, and the junction held 17 bases outside the gene matches. CDR3 in DNA: TGTGCCAGCTCACGGGACAGTAGTCTGACTAGCGGCCTTTACAATGAGCAGTTCTTC. This sequence encodes CASSRDSSLTSGLYNEQFF.

This chain links TRBV28 with TRBJ2-5, with 11 positions matching TRBD2. CDR3 size: 15 residues. Germline V lookup: CDR1 MDHEN, CDR2 SYDVKM. With 6 bases clipped from V and 3 bases from J, the junction kept 6 bases outside the gene matches. For the CDR3, the DNA is TGTGCCAGCAGGGGACTAGCGGCGACTAAAGAGACCCAGTACTTC. Amino acids: CASRGLAATKETQYF.

The rearrangement joins TRBV7-8 to TRBJ1-2; TRBD1 matches 9 bases. The CDR3 consists of 16 residues. The V and J ends lost 0 bases and 5 bases, in that order; junction bases with no gene match: 7. Per germline, CDR1 SGHVS and CDR2 FQNEAQ. The CDR3 DNA is TGTGCCAGCAGCTTAGCTACCCCGGGACAGGGTTATGGCTACACCTTC. As protein: CASSLATPGQGYGYTF.

The chain joins TRBV29-1 to TRBJ1-1; D is possibly TRBD1 (6 bases). The V gene lost 7 bases and the J gene lost 3 bases, with 6 bases spanning the gap. Germline CDR1 is SQVTM and CDR2 is ANQGSEA. This CDR3 contains 10 residues. The CDR3 nucleotides read TGCAGCGCAGGGGACACTGAAGCTTTCTTT. Residues: CSAGDTEAFF.

The V and J genes are TRBV27 and TRBJ1-2; 8 nucleotides align to TRBD1. The CDR3 is 12 residues long. The trim removed 5 bases at V and 4 bases at J, leaving 0 bases unmatched. The germline V gene encodes CDR1 MNHEY and CDR2 SMNVEV (reference sequence). The CDR3 protein is CASSGTGYGYTF. CDR3 nucleotide sequence: TGTGCCAGCAGTGGGACAGGCTATGGCTACACCTTC.

This clone was counted a single time. This sequence joins TRBV5-4 and TRBJ2-7; the match to TRBD1 covers 12 bases. The CDR3 is 16 residues long. CDR1 is SGHNT and CDR2 is YYREEE in the germline V gene (reference sequence). The J segment lost 6 bases and the V segment lost 4 bases, leaving 11 bases of the junction unmatched. CDR3 coding DNA: TGTGCCAGCAGCCCTTTTAGCGGGACAGGGGGCGTCGAGCAGTACTTC. It specifies CASSPFSGTGGVEQYF.

The rearrangement uses TRBV10-1 and TRBJ2-2; 12 nucleotides line up with TRBD2. Germline trimming cut 6 bases from V and 4 bases from J; bases unmatched to any gene: 0. CDR1 is WNHNN, CDR2 SYGVQD, per germline (reference sequence). The CDR3 runs to 14 residues. The DNA for the CDR3 is TGCGCCAGCAGGACTAGCGGGAGCACCGGGGAGCTGTTTTTT. Translation: CASRTSGSTGELFF.

This clone was counted a few times. V gene TRBV6-5 combines with J gene TRBJ2-1, with 10 bases lining up with TRBD1. Germline-derived CDR1 and CDR2 are MNHEY and SVGAGI. V lost 5 bases and J lost 7; bases outside the gene matches: 8. The CDR3 sequence is 15 residues long. The CDR3 reads CASSNPGTGENEQFF. CDR3 coding DNA: TGTGCCAGCAGTAACCCCGGGACAGGGGAGAATGAGCAGTTCTTC.

The chain employs TRBV2 and TRBJ2-7, with D perhaps TRBD2 (6 bases). This CDR3 is built from 13 residues. CDR1 and CDR2 from the germline V gene are SNHLY and FYNNEI. Trimming left V 4 bases short and J 7 bases short, with 14 bases between. As DNA, the CDR3 is TGTGCCAGCAGTGGTATTAAGGGAGGAGAGCAGTACTTC. Its protein is CASSGIKGGEQYF.

The gene calls are TRBV28 and TRBJ2-3; 9 bases align to TRBD2. The V and J ends lost 2 bases and 6 bases, in that order; junction bases with no gene match: 3. This CDR3 contains 14 residues. Per the germline V gene, CDR1 is MDHEN and CDR2 is SYDVKM. The CDR3 coding sequence is TGTGCCAGCAGTTTACCTAGCGGGAAGGATACGCAGTATTTT. It is translated as CASSLPSGKDTQYF.

The chain couples TRBV6-1 to TRBJ2-2, with 10 bases that match TRBD2. Germline loops: CDR1 MNHNS, CDR2 SASEGT. The CDR3 extends over 15 amino acids. The ends lost 6 bases at V and 4 bases at J; junction bases unmatched: 5. The CDR3 region is CASRLAGRVTGELFF. The CDR3 DNA reads as TGTGCCAGCAGACTAGCGGGACGGGTCACCGGGGAGCTGTTTTTT.

The chain links TRBV5-1 to TRBJ2-7, with 9 nucleotides matching TRBD2. Trimming at V came to 0 bases and at J to 1 base, leaving 2 bases not matched to a gene. Germline-derived CDR1 and CDR2 are SGHRS and YFSETQ. This CDR3 region has 15 residues. The CDR3 loop is CASSLVLAGSYEQYF. The CDR3 DNA follows: TGCGCCAGCAGCTTGGTTCTAGCGGGGTCCTACGAGCAGTACTTC.

In its sample, this clone was seen once. The chain employs TRBV5-4 and TRBJ2-2; 8 bases map to TRBD2. Germline V gene sequence: CDR1 SGHNT, CDR2 YYREEE (reference sequence). This CDR3 is 16 amino acids long. The V gene end was trimmed by 2 bases and the J gene end by 1 base; junction bases not matched to a gene: 4. The CDR3 loop is CASSFGAGGNTGELFF. Written as DNA, the CDR3 is TGTGCCAGCAGCTTCGGGGCGGGAGGGAACACCGGGGAGCTGTTTTTT.

A few counts support this clone. In DNA form, the CDR3 reads TGTGCCAGCAGCTTACGGGGATCGGAGACCCAGTACTTC. Translation gives CASSLRGSETQYF. The chain joins TRBV7-9 to TRBJ2-5; D is possibly TRBD2 (5 bases). The CDR3 runs to 13 residues. V lost 2 bases to trimming and J lost 5 bases, with 9 bases between them. From germline, CDR1 is SEHNR and CDR2 FQNEAQ (reference sequence).

The chain links TRBV15 to TRBJ2-7, with D maybe TRBD2 (5 bases). Germline CDR1 and CDR2: LNHNV and YYDKDF (reference sequence). This CDR3 contains 14 residues. The V end lost 0 bases, the J end lost 2 bases, and 8 bases lay between the germline ends. CDR3: CATSRDRGTYEQYF. The CDR3 DNA sequence: TGTGCCACCAGCAGAGACCGGGGTACCTACGAGCAGTACTTC.

The CDR3 region is CSFRPGHLTGELFF. The CDR3 nucleotides are TGCAGCTTCCGGCCGGGACACCTCACCGGGGAGCTGTTTTTT. The genes are TRBV29-1 and TRBJ2-2; tentatively, D is TRBD1 (6 bases). The germline V gene encodes CDR1 SQVTM and CDR2 ANQGSEA. Deletions cut 8 bases from V and 4 bases from J, with 17 bases between. There are 14 residues in the CDR3.

V is TRBV7-9 and J is TRBJ1-2; D is unclear. There are 13 residues in the CDR3. Trimming removed 5 bases from V and 4 bases from J, with 11 bases in between. Germline-derived CDR1 and CDR2 are SEHNR and FQNEAQ (reference sequence). CDR3 region: CASSGQQLYGYTF. DNA of the CDR3: TGTGCCAGCAGCGGGCAACAACTCTATGGCTACACCTTC.

The V gene is TRBV9, the J gene TRBJ1-3, with D unresolved. Germline CDR1 is SGDLS and CDR2 is YYNGEE. Trimming left V 0 bases short and J 0 bases short, with 7 bases between. The CDR3 is made up of 15 amino acids. CDR3 coding DNA: TGTGCCAGCAGCGTAGCTTTGTCCTCTGGAAACACCATATATTTT. Its protein product is CASSVALSSGNTIYF.

This rearrangement joins TRBV5-1 to TRBJ2-6; D is unclear. The germline V and J ends were trimmed by 0 bases and 2 bases, with 12 bases remaining between them. Germline CDR1 and CDR2: SGHRS and YFSETQ. This CDR3 region has 17 residues. DNA for the CDR3: TGCGCCAGCAGCTTGGTTGCGGACGGAGCTGGGGCCAACGTCCTGACTTTC. Encoded protein: CASSLVADGAGANVLTF.

CDR3 in DNA: TGTGCCAGCAGCTTGGGGGGATCTGGAAACACCATATATTTT. This encodes CASSLGGSGNTIYF. This chain links TRBV5-8 with TRBJ1-3, with D hard to call. This CDR3 has 14 residues. Germline V CDR1 and CDR2: SGHTS, YDEGEE. Trimming shortened V by 0 bases and J by 1 base, and 5 bases separated the two germline ends.

The rearrangement uses TRBV5-4 and TRBJ1-2; D unclear. V was trimmed by 0 bases and J by 4 bases, leaving 7 bases between them. CDR1 is SGHNT, CDR2 YYREEE, per germline (reference sequence). The CDR3 totals 13 residues. CDR3 DNA sequence: TGTGCCAGCAGCTTGGGACGGACCTATGGCTACACCTTC. It encodes CASSLGRTYGYTF. The full variable domain, in which reference TRBV5-4 and TRBJ1-2 provide the parts outside the CDR3, is ETGVTQSPTHLIKTRGQQVTLRCSSQSGHNTVSWYQQALGQGPQFIFQYYREEENGRGNFPPRFSGLQFPNYSSELNVNALELDDSALYLCASSLGRTYGYTFGSGTRLTVV.

The CDR3 sequence is CASSLQGSNTEAFF. The DNA for the CDR3 is TGCGCCAGCAGCTTGCAGGGCTCGAACACTGAAGCTTTCTTT. The chain couples TRBV5-1 to TRBJ1-1; the D gene is possibly TRBD1 (5 bases). From germline, CDR1 is SGHRS and CDR2 YFSETQ. Trimming removed 1 base from V and 1 base from J, with 8 bases in between. The length of the CDR3 is 14 residues.

This clone showed up just once. The V call is TRBV6-5, the J call TRBJ2-1; TRBD2 agrees at 8 bases. With V trimmed by 7 bases and J by 4 bases, 6 bases remained unmatched. Per germline, CDR1 MNHEY and CDR2 SVGAGI. The CDR3 contains 14 residues. CDR3 in amino acids: CASKPGLDYNEQFF. The CDR3 nucleotides are TGTGCCAGCAAACCGGGACTAGATTACAATGAGCAGTTCTTC.

This rearrangement joins TRBV27 to TRBJ2-7; the D is unclear. Between the trimmed V and J ends, which lost 6 bases and 0 bases, there was a span of 9 bases. The CDR3 length is 13 residues. Per germline, CDR1 MNHEY and CDR2 SMNVEV (reference sequence). CDR3 in DNA: TGTGCCAGCAGCAAACTCGGCTCCTACGAGCAGTACTTC. Encoded protein: CASSKLGSYEQYF.